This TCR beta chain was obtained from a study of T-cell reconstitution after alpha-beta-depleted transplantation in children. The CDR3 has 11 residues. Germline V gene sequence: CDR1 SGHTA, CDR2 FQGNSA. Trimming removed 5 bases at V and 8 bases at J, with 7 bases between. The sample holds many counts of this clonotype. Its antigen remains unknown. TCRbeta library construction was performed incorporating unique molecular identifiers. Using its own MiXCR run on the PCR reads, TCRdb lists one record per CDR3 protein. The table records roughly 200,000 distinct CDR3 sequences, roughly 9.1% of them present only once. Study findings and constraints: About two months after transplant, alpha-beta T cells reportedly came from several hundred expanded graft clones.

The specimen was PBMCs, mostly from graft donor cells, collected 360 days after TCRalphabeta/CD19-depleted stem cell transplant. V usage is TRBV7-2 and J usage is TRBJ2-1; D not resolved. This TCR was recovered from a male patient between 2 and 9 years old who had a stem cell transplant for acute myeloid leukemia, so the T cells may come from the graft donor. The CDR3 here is CASSLQYEQFF. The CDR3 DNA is TGTGCCAGCAGCCTACAGTATGAGCAGTTCTTC.